These 18 T cell receptor beta chains originate from one sample sequenced in a study of regulatory T cells in long-lasting Graves disease. In building TCR beta libraries, iRepertoire HTBI primers were used together with Arm-PCR of CDR3 regions. TCRdb recomputed calls from the multiplex PCR reads with MiXCR, one row per CDR3 protein. The sample contains under 700,000 distinct CDR3 sequences, around 15% of which appear only once. Time point noted: newly diagnosed GD, antithyroid drugs for less than 3 months. Preparation of the TCR library used RNA extracted from PBMCs. This sample was also put to use in a study of T cells in Graves' hyperthyroidism and ophthalmopathy.

Material: peripheral blood mononuclear cells (PBMCs), obtained at new diagnosis, from a patient treated with antithyroid drugs. The receptors were gathered from a woman aged 35-65 years with Graves disease.

This clonotype has at least ten counts. The V and J genes are TRBV7-9 and TRBJ2-1, with D hard to call. There are 13 residues in the CDR3. V lost 3 bases and J lost 5, with 8 bases in between. Per the germline V gene, CDR1 is SEHNR and CDR2 is FQNEAQ (reference sequence). CDR3 nucleotide sequence: TGTGCCAGCAGCTTCGACGAGGACAATGAGCAGTTCTTC. This sequence encodes CASSFDEDNEQFF.

About this clonotype itself: This sequence may be a read error, since a much larger clone differs from it by one base. The chain combines TRBV11-3 with TRBJ2-1, with TRBD2 matching 9 bases. V shed 2 bases and J 8 bases; nucleotides not matched to a gene: 10. CDR1 is SGHNT and CDR2 is YENEEA in the germline V gene. The CDR3 sequence is 16 residues long. Here the CDR3 reads CASSLSLAGKGHEQFF. CDR3 DNA: TGTGCCAGCAGCTTATCCCTAGCGGGGAAGGGCCATGAGCAGTTCTTC.

This clonotype was found a few times. V usage is TRBV6-1 and J usage is TRBJ1-2; 10 positions match TRBD1. The CDR3 length is 15 residues. With 2 bases clipped from V and 4 bases from J, the junction kept 4 bases outside the gene matches. Germline values: CDR1 MNHNS, CDR2 SASEGT. The CDR3 here is CASSEYGTGAYGYTF. DNA of the CDR3: TGTGCCAGCAGTGAATACGGGACAGGGGCCTATGGCTACACCTTC.

This clonotype occurred a few times. The V gene is TRBV12-3 or TRBV12-4, the J gene TRBJ2-3, with TRBD1 identical over 10 bases. The DNA end lines up better with TRBJ2-5; the J call may be wrong. This CDR3 has 15 amino acids. The CDR3 here is CASSSRQGAGETQYF. As DNA, the CDR3 is TGTGCCAGCAGTTCCCGACAGGGGGCGGGAGAGACCCAGTACTTC.

Details on this clonotype: An end of the junction differs from the germline gene, which may be a read error. The gene calls are TRBV19 and TRBJ1-4; TRBD1 is a possible D gene (5 bases). This CDR3 has 14 amino acids. Per germline, CDR1 LNHDA and CDR2 SQIVND (reference sequence). CDR3 bases: TGTGCCGGTAGTCCCTGGGACCCTAATGAAAAACTGTTTTTT. The encoded protein is CAGSPWDPNEKLFF.

V is TRBV9 and J is TRBJ2-1, with D hard to call. The end of the DNA fits TRBJ2-3 better, so the J call may be wrong. The CDR3 is 12 residues long. The V gene's germline CDR1 is SGDLS and CDR2 YYNGEE. CDR3 bases: TGTGCCAGCAGCGTAGCGGGTGATACGCAGTATTTT. Translation gives CASSVAGDTQYF.

V and J are TRBV6-1 and TRBJ2-2; TRBD1 might be the D (5 bases). CDR1 and CDR2 (germline): MNHNS, SASEGT. Trimming took 11 bases from V and 4 from J, leaving 11 bases between them. This CDR3 region has 12 residues. The CDR3 region is CAARVRTGELFF. In nucleotides, the CDR3 is TGTGCCGCCAGGGTCCGCACCGGGGAGCTGTTTTTT.

The chain links TRBV28 to TRBJ1-1; 10 bases map to TRBD1. The CDR3 spans 15 residues. Trimming removed 5 bases from V and 10 bases from J; junction bases left unmatched: 13. CDR1 is MDHEN and CDR2 is SYDVKM in the germline V gene. The chain's CDR3 is CASSEAPGTGVGAFF. The CDR3 nucleotides read TGTGCCAGCAGTGAAGCCCCCGGGACAGGGGTCGGAGCTTTCTTT.

J is TRBJ2-7 and V is TRBV3-1; D is possibly TRBD2 (5 bases). In germline, CDR1 is LGHDT, CDR2 YNNKEL (reference sequence). Deletions cut 1 base from V and 7 bases from J, with 14 bases between. The CDR3 length is 14 residues. This CDR3 is CASSQAVVPGEQYF. Here the CDR3 DNA reads TGTGCCAGCAGCCAAGCGGTAGTCCCGGGGGAGCAGTACTTC.

This clonotype has ten or more counts. The CDR3 DNA is TGTGCCAGCAGTGGGGCCCAAACCGGAGACACTGAAGCTTTCTTT. This gives the protein CASSGAQTGDTEAFF. The genes are TRBV28 and TRBJ1-1; D possibly corresponds to TRBD1 (5 bases). Trimming removed 5 bases at V and 3 bases at J, with 16 bases between. Germline V lookup: CDR1 MDHEN, CDR2 SYDVKM. CDR3 length equals 15 residues.

At least ten counts were recorded for this clonotype. The CDR3 DNA sequence: TGTGCCAGCAGCTCGTTAGCGGGAACCCCCCTGGGAGATACGCAGTATTTT. Translating it yields CASSSLAGTPLGDTQYF. The chain links TRBV3-1 to TRBJ2-3; 8 positions agree with TRBD2. CDR1 and CDR2 from the germline V gene are LGHDT and YNNKEL (reference sequence). This CDR3 has 17 amino acids. Unmatched junction bases numbered 15, after V lost 5 bases and J lost 5 bases.

The sample holds many counts of this clonotype. V gene TRBV5-1 combines with J gene TRBJ2-5; 7 nucleotides line up with TRBD2. The junction had 8 bases not matched to a gene; V was cut back by 7 bases and J by 5 bases. The CDR3 extends over 13 amino acids. Per germline, CDR1 SGHRS and CDR2 YFSETQ. This chain's CDR3 is CASRQRGDETQYF. The CDR3 nucleotides read TGCGCCAGCCGCCAGCGGGGCGATGAGACCCAGTACTTC.

This clonotype showed up just a few times. The rearrangement uses TRBV7-9 and TRBJ2-7; 7 nucleotides line up with TRBD1. The CDR3 runs 14 residues. The V and J ends lost 3 bases and 2 bases, in that order; junction bases with no gene match: 4. CDR1 is SEHNR, CDR2 FQNEAQ, per germline (reference sequence). The CDR3 DNA reads TGTGCCAGCAGCTTTTTTACAGGGGCCTACGAGCAGTACTTC. This gives the protein CASSFFTGAYEQYF.

The rearrangement uses TRBV29-1 and TRBJ1-4; D is possibly TRBD1 (5 bases). V lost 0 bases and J lost 4, with 12 bases in between. Germline V lookup: CDR1 SQVTM, CDR2 ANQGSEA. The CDR3 totals 15 residues. The CDR3 nucleotides read TGCAGCGTTGAAGATTCGGGGCGTCATAATGAAAAACTGTTTTTT. Its translation: CSVEDSGRHNEKLFF.

The J gene is TRBJ2-6, the V gene TRBV19, with 7 bases lining up with TRBD1. CDR1 and CDR2 (germline): LNHDA, SQIVND (reference sequence). The V and J ends lost 7 bases and 2 bases, in that order; junction bases with no gene match: 14. This CDR3 has 18 amino acids. The CDR3 sequence: CASTMLTGLATGANVLTF. The CDR3, as DNA: TGTGCCAGTACCATGTTGACAGGGTTAGCTACTGGGGCCAACGTCCTGACTTTC.

The chain combines TRBV5-8 with TRBJ1-1; D is perhaps TRBD1 (5 bases). CDR1 is SGHTS, CDR2 YDEGEE, per germline. The V end was cut by 0 bases, the J end by 0 bases, with 12 bases between. This CDR3 has 16 amino acids. The CDR3 DNA sequence: TGTGCCAGCAGCTTGGCGAAGGGGAAATTGAACACTGAAGCTTTCTTT. Translation: CASSLAKGKLNTEAFF.

As regards this clonotype: At one end the junction does not follow the germline gene, possibly because of a read error. V is TRBV5-1 and J is TRBJ2-7; 12 bases map to TRBD2. The V gene's germline CDR1 is SGHRS and CDR2 YFSETQ. The CDR3 totals 18 residues. As DNA, the CDR3 is TGTGCCAGCAACTTTATAGTGGGACTAGCGGGCGACCTACGAGGGAAGTACTTC. Translation: CASNFIVGLAGDLRGKYF.

The chain is built from TRBV9 and TRBJ1-6; no firm D call. This CDR3 is 14 amino acids long. Germline V gene lookup returns CDR1 SGDLS and CDR2 YYNGEE. Trimming took 4 bases from V and 7 from J, leaving 12 bases between them. Written as DNA, the CDR3 is TGTGCCAGCAGCCCGCACAGTAACAATTCACCCCTCCACTTT. This translates into CASSPHSNNSPLHF.